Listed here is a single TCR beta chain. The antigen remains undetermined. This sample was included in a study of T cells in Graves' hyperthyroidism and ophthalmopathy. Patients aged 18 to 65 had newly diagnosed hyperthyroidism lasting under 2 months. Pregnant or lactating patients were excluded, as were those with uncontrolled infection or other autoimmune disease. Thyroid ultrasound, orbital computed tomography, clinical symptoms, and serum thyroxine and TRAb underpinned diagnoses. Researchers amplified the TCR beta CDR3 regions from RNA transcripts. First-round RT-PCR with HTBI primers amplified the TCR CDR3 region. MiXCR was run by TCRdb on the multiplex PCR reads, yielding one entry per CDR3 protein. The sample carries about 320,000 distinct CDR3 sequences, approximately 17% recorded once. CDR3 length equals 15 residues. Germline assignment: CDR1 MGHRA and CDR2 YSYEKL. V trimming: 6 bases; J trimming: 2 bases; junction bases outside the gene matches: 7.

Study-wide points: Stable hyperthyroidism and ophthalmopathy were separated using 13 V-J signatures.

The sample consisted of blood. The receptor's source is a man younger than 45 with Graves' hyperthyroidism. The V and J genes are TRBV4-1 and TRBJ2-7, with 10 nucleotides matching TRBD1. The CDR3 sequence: CASRTTGTGAYEQYF. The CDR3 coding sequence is TGCGCCAGCAGAACCACCGGGACAGGGGCCTACGAGCAGTACTTC.